This T cell receptor beta chain was found in a study of post-analysis software for immune sequencing data. About the study: Secondary progressive, relapsing-remitting and progressive-relapsing multiple sclerosis were among the included disease courses.

This CDR3 has 15 amino acids. CDR1 is DFQATT, CDR2 SNEGSKA, per germline (reference sequence). Losses at the gene ends were 1 base for V and 6 bases for J; bases not matched to a gene: 8. Whole-study findings and limits: F measure clustering grouped samples strongly by preparation batch. Diversity measured as normalized Chao1 was significantly lower in multiple sclerosis patients than in controls. Patients used a few TRBV segments, including TRBV5-6, TRBV5-1 and TRBV20-1, more often than controls.

TCR beta libraries were prepared from cDNA with unique molecular identifiers. Roughly 450,000 cDNA molecules came from around 1 to 10 million T cells. TCRdb re-called the PCR reads through MiXCR, storing one row per CDR3 protein. Seen here are about 800,000 distinct CDR3 sequences, roughly 30% observed once, and the top ten hold approximately 0.6%. This clonotype showed up just once. Its target is unknown. The receptor comes from a girl aged 10-17 years with multiple sclerosis. The sequencing input was blood. This chain uses TRBV20-1 with TRBJ2-2; 7 nucleotides align to TRBD2. The chain's CDR3 is CSARGLGLVSGELFF. Written as DNA, the CDR3 is TGCAGTGCTAGAGGCCTAGGACTAGTCTCCGGGGAGCTGTTTTTT.